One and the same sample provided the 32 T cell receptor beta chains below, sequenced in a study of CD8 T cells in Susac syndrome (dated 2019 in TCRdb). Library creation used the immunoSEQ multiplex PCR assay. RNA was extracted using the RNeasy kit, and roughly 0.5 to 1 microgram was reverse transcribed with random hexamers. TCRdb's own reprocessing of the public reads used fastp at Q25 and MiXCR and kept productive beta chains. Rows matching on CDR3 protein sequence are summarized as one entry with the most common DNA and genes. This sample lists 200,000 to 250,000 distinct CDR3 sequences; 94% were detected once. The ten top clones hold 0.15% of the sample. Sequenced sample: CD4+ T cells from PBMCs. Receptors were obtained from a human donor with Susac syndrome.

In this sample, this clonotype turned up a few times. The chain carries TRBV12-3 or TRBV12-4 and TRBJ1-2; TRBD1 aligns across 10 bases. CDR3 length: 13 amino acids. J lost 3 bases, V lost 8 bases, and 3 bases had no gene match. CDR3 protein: CASRTGGDYGYTF. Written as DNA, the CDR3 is TGTGCCAGCCGGACAGGGGGGGACTATGGCTACACCTTC.

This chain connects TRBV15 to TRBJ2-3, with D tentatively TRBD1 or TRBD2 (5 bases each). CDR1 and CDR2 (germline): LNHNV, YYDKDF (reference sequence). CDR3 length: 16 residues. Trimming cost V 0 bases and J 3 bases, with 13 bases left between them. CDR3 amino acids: CATSRDGAIGTDTQYF. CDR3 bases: TGTGCCACCAGCAGAGACGGGGCTATAGGGACAGATACGCAGTATTTT.

The CDR3 here is CATSSSSSGQGFYEQYF. CDR3 DNA: TGTGCCACCAGCAGTTCATCCTCGGGACAGGGTTTCTACGAGCAGTACTTC. The chain links TRBV15 to TRBJ2-7; 9 bases map to TRBD1. The CDR3 is 17 amino acids. The V segment lost 3 bases and the J segment 3 bases; nucleotides outside the gene matches: 12. From germline, CDR1 is LNHNV and CDR2 YYDKDF (reference sequence).

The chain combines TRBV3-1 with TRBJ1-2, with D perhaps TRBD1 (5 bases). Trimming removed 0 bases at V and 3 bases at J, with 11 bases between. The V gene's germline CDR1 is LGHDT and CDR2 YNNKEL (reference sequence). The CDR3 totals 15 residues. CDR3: CASSQEGDQYYGYTF. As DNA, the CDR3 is TGTGCCAGCAGCCAAGAGGGGGATCAGTACTATGGCTACACCTTC.

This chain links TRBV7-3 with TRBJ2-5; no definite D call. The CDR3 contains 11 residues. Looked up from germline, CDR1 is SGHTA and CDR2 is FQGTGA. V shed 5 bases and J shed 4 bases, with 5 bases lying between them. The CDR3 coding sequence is TGTGCCAGCAGCATCCCAGAGACCCAGTACTTC. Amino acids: CASSIPETQYF.

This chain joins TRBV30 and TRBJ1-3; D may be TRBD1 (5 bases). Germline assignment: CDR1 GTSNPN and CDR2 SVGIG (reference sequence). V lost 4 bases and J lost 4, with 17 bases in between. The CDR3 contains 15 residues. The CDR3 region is CAWTRTIASGNTIYF. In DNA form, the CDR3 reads TGTGCCTGGACTCGGACAATCGCCTCGGGAAACACCATATATTTT.

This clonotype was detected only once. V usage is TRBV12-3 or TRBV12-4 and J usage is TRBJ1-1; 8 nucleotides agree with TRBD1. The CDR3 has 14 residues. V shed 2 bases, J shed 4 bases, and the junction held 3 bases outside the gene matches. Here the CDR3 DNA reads TGTGCCAGCAGTTTATCAGGGGGCGGCACTGAAGCTTTCTTT. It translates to CASSLSGGGTEAFF.

The CDR3 loop is CASSLDSLGSPLHF. As DNA, the CDR3 is TGCGCCAGCAGCTTGGACTCCCTGGGGTCACCCCTCCACTTT. The chain links TRBV5-1 to TRBJ1-6; D unresolved. This CDR3 is 14 amino acids long. Germline loops: CDR1 SGHRS, CDR2 YFSETQ. The V end lost 0 bases, the J end lost 10 bases, and 11 bases lay between the germline ends.

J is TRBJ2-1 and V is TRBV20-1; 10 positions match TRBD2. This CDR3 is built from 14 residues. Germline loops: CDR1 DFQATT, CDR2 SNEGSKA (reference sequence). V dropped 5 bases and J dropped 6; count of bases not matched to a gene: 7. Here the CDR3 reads CSAAGTSETNEQFF. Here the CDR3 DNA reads TGCAGTGCTGCCGGGACTAGCGAGACCAATGAGCAGTTCTTC.

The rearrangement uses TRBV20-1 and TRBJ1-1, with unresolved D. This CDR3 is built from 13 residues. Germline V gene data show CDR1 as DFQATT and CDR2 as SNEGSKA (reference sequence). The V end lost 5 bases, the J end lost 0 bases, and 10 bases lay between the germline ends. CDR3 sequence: CSALQDLNTEAFF. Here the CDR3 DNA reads TGCAGTGCTTTGCAGGACCTGAACACTGAAGCTTTCTTT.

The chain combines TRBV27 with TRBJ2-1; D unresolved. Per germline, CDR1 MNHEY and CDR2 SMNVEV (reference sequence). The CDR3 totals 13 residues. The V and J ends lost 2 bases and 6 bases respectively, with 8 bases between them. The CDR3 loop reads CASSLRTINEQFF. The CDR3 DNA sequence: TGTGCCAGCAGTTTACGGACCATCAATGAGCAGTTCTTC.

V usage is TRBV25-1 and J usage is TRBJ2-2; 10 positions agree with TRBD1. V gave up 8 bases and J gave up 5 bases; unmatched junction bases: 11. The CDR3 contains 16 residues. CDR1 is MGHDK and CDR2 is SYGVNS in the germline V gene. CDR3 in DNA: TGTGCCAGCGGGACAGGGGATCCCTCGAGAACCGGGGAGCTGTTTTTT. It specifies CASGTGDPSRTGELFF. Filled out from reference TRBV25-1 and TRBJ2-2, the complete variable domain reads EADIYQTPRYLVIGTGKKITLECSQTMGHDKMYWYQQDPGMELHLIHYSYGVNSTEKGDLSSESTVSRIRTEHFPLTLESARPSHTSQYLCASGTGDPSRTGELFFGEGSRLTVL.

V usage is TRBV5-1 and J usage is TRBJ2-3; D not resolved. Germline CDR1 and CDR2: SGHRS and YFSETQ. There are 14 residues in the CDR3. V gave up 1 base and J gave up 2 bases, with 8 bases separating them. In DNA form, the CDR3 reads TGCGCCAGCAGCTTGTCCCCATACACAGATACGCAGTATTTT. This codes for CASSLSPYTDTQYF. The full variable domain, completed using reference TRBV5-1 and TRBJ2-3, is KAGVTQTPRYLIKTRGQQVTLSCSPISGHRSVSWYQQTPGQGLQFLFEYFSETQRNKGNFPGRFSGRQFSNSRSEMNVSTLELGDSALYLCASSLSPYTDTQYFGPGTRLTVL.

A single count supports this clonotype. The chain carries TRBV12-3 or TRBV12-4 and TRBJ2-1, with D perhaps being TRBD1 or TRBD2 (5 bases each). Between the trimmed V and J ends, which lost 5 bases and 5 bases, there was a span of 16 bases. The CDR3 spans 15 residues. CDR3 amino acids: CASSPGPLRDNEQFF. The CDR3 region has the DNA TGTGCCAGCAGTCCGGGACCCCTGCGGGACAATGAGCAGTTCTTC.

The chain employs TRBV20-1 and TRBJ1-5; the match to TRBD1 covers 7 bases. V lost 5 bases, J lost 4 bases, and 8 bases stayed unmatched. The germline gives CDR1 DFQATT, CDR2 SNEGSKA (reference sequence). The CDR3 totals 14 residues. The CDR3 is CSAHRGLGNQPQHF. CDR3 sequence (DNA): TGCAGTGCTCATAGGGGGCTTGGTAATCAGCCCCAGCATTTT.

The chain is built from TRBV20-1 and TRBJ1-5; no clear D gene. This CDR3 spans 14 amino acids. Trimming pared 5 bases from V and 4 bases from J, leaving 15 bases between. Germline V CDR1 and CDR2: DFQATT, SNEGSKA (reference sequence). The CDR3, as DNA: TGCAGTGCTGCCAAGGCCGAGTCTAATCAGCCCCAGCATTTT. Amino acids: CSAAKAESNQPQHF.

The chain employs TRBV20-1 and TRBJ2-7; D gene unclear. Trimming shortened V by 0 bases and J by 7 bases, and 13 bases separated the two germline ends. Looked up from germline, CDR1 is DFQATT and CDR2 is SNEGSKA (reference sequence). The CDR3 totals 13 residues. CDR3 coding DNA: TGCAGTGCTAGAGATCCCACTCCCGGGGAGCAGTACTTC. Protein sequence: CSARDPTPGEQYF.

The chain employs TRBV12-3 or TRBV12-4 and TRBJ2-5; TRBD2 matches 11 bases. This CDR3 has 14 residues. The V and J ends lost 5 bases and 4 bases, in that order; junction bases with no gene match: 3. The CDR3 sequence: CASSHGTSGETQYF. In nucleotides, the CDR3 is TGTGCCAGCAGTCACGGGACTAGCGGAGAGACCCAGTACTTC.

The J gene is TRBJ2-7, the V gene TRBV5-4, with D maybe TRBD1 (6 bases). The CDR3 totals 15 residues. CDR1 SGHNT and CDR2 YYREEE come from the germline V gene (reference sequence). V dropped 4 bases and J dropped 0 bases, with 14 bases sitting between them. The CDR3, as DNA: TGTGCCAGCAGCCCTACGGGACACAGCTCCTACGAGCAGTACTTC. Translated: CASSPTGHSSYEQYF.

CDR3 residues: CASSYHRGQETQYF. For the CDR3, the DNA is TGTGCCAGCAGTTACCACAGGGGGCAAGAGACCCAGTACTTC. The chain links TRBV6-5 to TRBJ2-5, with 8 bases identical to TRBD1. The germline gives CDR1 MNHEY, CDR2 SVGAGI. V shed 2 bases, J shed 2 bases, and the junction held 1 base outside the gene matches. This CDR3 has 14 amino acids.

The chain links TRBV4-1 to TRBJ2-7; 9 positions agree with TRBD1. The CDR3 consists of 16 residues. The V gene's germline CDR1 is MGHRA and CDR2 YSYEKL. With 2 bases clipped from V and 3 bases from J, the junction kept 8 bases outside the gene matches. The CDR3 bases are TGCGCCAGCAGCCAATACCCGGACAGGGGAGGCTACGAGCAGTACTTC. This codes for CASSQYPDRGGYEQYF.

CDR3: CASSSGGTDYEQYF. The CDR3 DNA reads TGTGCCAGCAGCTCTGGCGGGACAGACTACGAGCAGTACTTC. The rearrangement joins TRBV7-2 to TRBJ2-7; maybe TRBD1 (7 bases). The CDR3 contains 14 residues. Germline V gives CDR1 SGHTA, CDR2 FQGNSA. Trimming took 4 bases from V and 3 from J, leaving 13 bases between them.

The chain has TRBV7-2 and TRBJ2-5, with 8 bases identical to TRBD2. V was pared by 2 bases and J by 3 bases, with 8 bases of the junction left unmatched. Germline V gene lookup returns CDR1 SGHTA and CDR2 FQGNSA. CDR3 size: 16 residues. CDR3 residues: CASSLWGGGPEETQYF. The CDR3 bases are TGTGCCAGCAGCTTATGGGGCGGGGGGCCAGAAGAGACCCAGTACTTC.

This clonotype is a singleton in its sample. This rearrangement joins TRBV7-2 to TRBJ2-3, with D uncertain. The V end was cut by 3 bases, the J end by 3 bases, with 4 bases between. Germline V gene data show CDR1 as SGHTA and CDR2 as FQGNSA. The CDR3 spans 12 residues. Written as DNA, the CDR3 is TGTGCCAGCAGCTTTCCGACAGATACGCAGTATTTT. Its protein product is CASSFPTDTQYF.

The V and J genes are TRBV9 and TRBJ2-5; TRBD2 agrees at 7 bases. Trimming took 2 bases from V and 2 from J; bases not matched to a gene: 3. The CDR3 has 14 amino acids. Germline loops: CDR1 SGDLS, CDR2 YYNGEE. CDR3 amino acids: CASSVSGGQETQYF. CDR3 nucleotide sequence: TGTGCCAGCAGCGTCTCCGGGGGGCAAGAGACCCAGTACTTC.

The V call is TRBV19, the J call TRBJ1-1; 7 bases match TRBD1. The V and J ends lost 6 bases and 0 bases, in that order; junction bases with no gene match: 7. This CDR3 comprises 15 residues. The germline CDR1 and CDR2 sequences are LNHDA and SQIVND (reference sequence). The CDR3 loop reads CASRFVDRVNTEAFF. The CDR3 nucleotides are TGTGCCAGTAGGTTTGTCGACAGGGTGAACACTGAAGCTTTCTTT.

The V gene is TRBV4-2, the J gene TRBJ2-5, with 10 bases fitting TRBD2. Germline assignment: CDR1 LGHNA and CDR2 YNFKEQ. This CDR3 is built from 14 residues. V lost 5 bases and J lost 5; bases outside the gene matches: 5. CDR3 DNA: TGTGCCAGCAGCAGCGGGGGGGCAGTTGAGACCCAGTACTTC. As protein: CASSSGGAVETQYF.

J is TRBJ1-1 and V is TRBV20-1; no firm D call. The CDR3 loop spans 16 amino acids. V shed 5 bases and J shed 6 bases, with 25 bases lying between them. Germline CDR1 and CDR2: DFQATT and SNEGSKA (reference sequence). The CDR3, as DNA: TGCAGTGCTTTAATGTCCCTGCGACTAAGAAACCCTGAAGCTTTCTTT. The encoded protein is CSALMSLRLRNPEAFF.

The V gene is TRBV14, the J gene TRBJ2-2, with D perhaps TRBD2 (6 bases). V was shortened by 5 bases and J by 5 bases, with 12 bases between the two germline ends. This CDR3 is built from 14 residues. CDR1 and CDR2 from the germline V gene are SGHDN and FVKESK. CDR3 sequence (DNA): TGTGCCAGCAGCACGGGGGTCAGGACCGGGGAGCTGTTTTTT. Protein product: CASSTGVRTGELFF.

CDR3 amino acids: CSATVEADANTGELFF. As DNA, the CDR3 is TGCAGTGCAACCGTCGAGGCAGACGCGAACACCGGGGAGCTGTTTTTT. The gene calls are TRBV20-1 and TRBJ2-2; D uncertain. The germline CDR1 and CDR2 sequences are DFQATT and SNEGSKA (reference sequence). V lost 6 bases to trimming and J lost 0 bases, with 17 bases between them. The length of the CDR3 is 16 residues.

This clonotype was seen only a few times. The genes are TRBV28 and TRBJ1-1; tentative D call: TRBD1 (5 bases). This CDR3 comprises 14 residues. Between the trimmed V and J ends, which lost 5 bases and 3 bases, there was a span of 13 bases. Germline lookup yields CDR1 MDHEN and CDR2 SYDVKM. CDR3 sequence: CASSLAGEDTEAFF. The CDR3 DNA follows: TGTGCCAGCAGTCTCGCGGGGGAAGACACTGAAGCTTTCTTT.

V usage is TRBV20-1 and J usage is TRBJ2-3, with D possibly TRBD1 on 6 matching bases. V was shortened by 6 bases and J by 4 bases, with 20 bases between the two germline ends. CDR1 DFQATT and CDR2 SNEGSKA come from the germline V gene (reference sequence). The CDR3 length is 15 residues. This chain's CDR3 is CSAQHRDKFPDTQYF. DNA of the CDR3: TGCAGTGCCCAACACCGGGACAAATTCCCAGATACGCAGTATTTT.